This TCR beta chain was sequenced in a study of cytomegalovirus exposure and HLA in healthy donors. General observations from the study: A later analysis linked a missense DCLRE1C variant to TCR beta V- and J-gene trimming. TCR beta chains numbering more than 150 were designated cytomegalovirus-associated. Rates of TCR association differed by HLA locus in a later analysis, with DRB1 highest and HLA-C lowest. In vitro testing confirmed a few CMV-associated chains as specific for CMV antigens.

The PCR contained 60 Vbeta and 13 Jbeta primers. Only in-frame clones appear in the TCRdb table, and some are missing; sequencing was by immunoSEQ multiplex PCR. Among over 200,000 clones listed, around 80% were seen once. The length of the CDR3 is 15 residues. V lost 3 bases and J lost 2, with 10 bases in between. From germline, CDR1 is SEHNR and CDR2 FQNEAQ (reference sequence). Note on this clone: Its target is unknown.

V usage is TRBV7-9 and J usage is TRBJ2-2; a weak D match, TRBD1 (6 bases). Input material: PBMCs. The source is a woman in her sixties in good health and CMV-seropositive. DNA of the CDR3: TGTGCCAGCAGCTTTGGGACACTTAACACCGGGGAGCTGTTTTTT. It is translated as CASSFGTLNTGELFF.